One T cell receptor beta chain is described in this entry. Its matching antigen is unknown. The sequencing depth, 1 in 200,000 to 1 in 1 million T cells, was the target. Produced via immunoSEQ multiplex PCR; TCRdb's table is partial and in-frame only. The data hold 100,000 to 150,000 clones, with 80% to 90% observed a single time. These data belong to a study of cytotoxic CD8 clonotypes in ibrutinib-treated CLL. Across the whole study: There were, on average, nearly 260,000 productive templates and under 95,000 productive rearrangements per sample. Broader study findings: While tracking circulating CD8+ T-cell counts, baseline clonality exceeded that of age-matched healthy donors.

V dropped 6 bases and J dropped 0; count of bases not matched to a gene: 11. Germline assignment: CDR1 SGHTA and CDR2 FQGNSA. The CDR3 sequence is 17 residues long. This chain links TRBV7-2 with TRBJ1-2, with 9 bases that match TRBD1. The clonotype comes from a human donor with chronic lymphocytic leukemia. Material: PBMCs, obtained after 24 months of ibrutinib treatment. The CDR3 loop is CASRPTGGSIANYGYTF. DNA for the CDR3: TGTGCCAGCAGACCCACAGGGGGCTCCATTGCTAACTATGGCTACACCTTC.